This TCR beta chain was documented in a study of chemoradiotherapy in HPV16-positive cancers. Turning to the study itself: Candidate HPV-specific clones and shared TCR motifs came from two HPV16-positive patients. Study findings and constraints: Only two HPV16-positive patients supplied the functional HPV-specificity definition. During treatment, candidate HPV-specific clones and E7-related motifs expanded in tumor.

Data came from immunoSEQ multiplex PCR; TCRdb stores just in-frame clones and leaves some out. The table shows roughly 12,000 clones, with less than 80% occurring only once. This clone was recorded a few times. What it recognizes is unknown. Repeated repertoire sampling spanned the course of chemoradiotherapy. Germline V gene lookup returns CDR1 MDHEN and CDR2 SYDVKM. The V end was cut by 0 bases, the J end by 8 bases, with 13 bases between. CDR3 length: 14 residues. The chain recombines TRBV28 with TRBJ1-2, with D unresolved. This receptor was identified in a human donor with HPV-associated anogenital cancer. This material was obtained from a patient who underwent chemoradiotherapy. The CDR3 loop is CASSLWDRSRGYTF. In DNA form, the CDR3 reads TGTGCCAGCAGTTTATGGGACCGATCGCGGGGCTACACCTTC.